This TCR beta chain was profiled in a study of post-analysis software for immune sequencing data. Overall study context: Some patients lacked subtype; others had relapsing-remitting, secondary progressive or progressive-relapsing disease. Overall study findings and caveats: Normalized Chao1 diversity was significantly lower in multiple sclerosis patients than in controls. In patients, 4 to 6 TRBV segments were more frequent than in controls, with TRBV5-6, TRBV5-1 and TRBV20-1 among them. Pronounced co-clustering by F measure was evident among identically batched samples.

cDNA libraries of TCR beta carried unique molecular identifiers. T cells numbering roughly 0.9 to 10 million yielded cDNA molecules that totaled about 500,000. A single record per CDR3 protein comes from TCRdb applying MiXCR to the PCR reads. Of about 430,000 distinct CDR3 sequences listed, 39% are singletons. Losses at the gene ends were 5 bases for V and 4 bases for J; bases not matched to a gene: 12. This CDR3 has 16 residues. The V gene's germline CDR1 is SGHTA and CDR2 FQGTGA. This clonotype was seen a few times. The antigen remains undetermined. This sequence was found in a girl aged 2-10 years with multiple sclerosis. Material: blood. This chain joins TRBV7-3 and TRBJ1-2; 8 positions match TRBD1. In DNA, the CDR3 is TGTGCCAGCAGCCTTAACGGCCACGGGACAGGCTATGGCTACACCTTC. Translation: CASSLNGHGTGYGYTF.